This section outlines one T cell receptor (beta chain) sequence together with its context. Antigen: not known. Indicated treatment: some 19 received Ad26.COV2.S at low or high dose, single or two shots; 5 received placebo; per-sample allocation not given. Sampling happened 63 days after the first vaccine or placebo injection. Expression of Wuhan-strain SARS-CoV-2 spike came from the Ad26 vector that formed the vaccine. Sequenced by immunoSEQ multiplex PCR; TCRdb stores in-frame clones only, minus some. The table records about 350,000 clones, about 85% of them present only once. The sample is drawn from a study of Ad26.COV2.S vaccination and SARS-CoV-2 variants. Study information: Intramuscularly, Ad26.COV2.S was given either once or twice, 56 days apart. Study-level points and caveats: Those who received vaccine or placebo ended up with similar non-spike TCR breadth.

CDR3 length: 15 residues. Trimming removed 2 bases from V and 3 bases from J, with 11 bases in between. The germline CDR1 and CDR2 sequences are MNHEY and SVGEGT. The chain has TRBV6-2 or TRBV6-3 and TRBJ2-1, with D uncertain. Sequenced here: peripheral blood, sampled in a trial of Ad26.COV2.S vaccine versus placebo. The origin of this receptor is a person aged 18-60 years who received the Ad26.COV2.S COVID-19 vaccine or a placebo. The CDR3 DNA is TGTGCCAGCAGTTACAACACTTTGAACTACAATGAGCAGTTCTTC. It is translated as CASSYNTLNYNEQFF.